This T cell receptor (beta chain) was recovered during a study of T cells in Graves' hyperthyroidism and ophthalmopathy. Study-level results: Classification by a 13 V-J model distinguished ophthalmopathy from stable hyperthyroidism.

RNA transcripts provided the source from which TCR beta CDR3 regions were amplified. Initially, a first-round RT-PCR of the TCR CDR3 employed the HTBI primer set. TCRdb recomputed calls from the multiplex PCR reads with MiXCR, one row per CDR3 protein. The sample yields a few hundred thousand distinct CDR3 sequences, more than 14% seen once. This clonotype has a handful of counts. Its antigen is as yet unknown. Newly diagnosed hyperthyroidism patients aged 18 to 65 years had disease lasting under 2 months. For the diagnoses, clinical symptoms, serum thyroxine and TRAb, thyroid ultrasound and orbital computed tomography were used. An approximately 10 ml volume of fresh peripheral blood provided the PBMCs. The sample consisted of blood. The sequence was obtained from a middle-aged woman with Graves' hyperthyroidism that later progressed to Graves' ophthalmopathy.

The CDR3 region has the DNA TGTGCCAGCTGGCGGGTCGTCGGGGAGCTGTTTTTT. Protein sequence: CASWRVVGELFF. The V call is TRBV7-2, the J call TRBJ2-2; possible D gene TRBD2, 5 bases. The V gene lost 8 bases and the J gene lost 7 bases, with 11 bases spanning the gap. Germline CDR1 and CDR2: SGHTA and FQGNSA. There are 12 residues in the CDR3. Filled out from reference TRBV7-2 and TRBJ2-2, the complete variable domain reads GAGVSQSPSNKVTEKGKDVELRCDPISGHTALYWYRQSLGQGLEFLIYFQGNSAPDKSGLPSDRFSAERTGGSVSTLTIQRTQQEDSAVYLCASWRVVGELFFGEGSRLTVL.